The rows below give T cell receptor beta chains drawn from one sample of a study of cytomegalovirus exposure and HLA in healthy donors. Using immunoSEQ multiplex PCR, the repertoire was profiled, and TCRdb retains in-frame clones only, with some absent. The table shows 150,000 to 200,000 clones, with around 78% occurring only once. The specimen sequenced was PBMCs. These receptors were obtained from a woman in her 40s in good health and CMV-seronegative. Each CDR3 is given with its conserved first and last residue. Each record gives: J gene, D gene, V gene, clone size, CDR3 DNA, CDR3 protein. D genes are given only for firm matches. Size tells how often a clone was seen (once, few, many) or the class of an expanded clone, and some rows leave it out.

TRBJ1-2,NA,TRBV6-5,NA,TGTGCCAGCAGTTACTCGGGGGCGGCTAACTATGGCTACACCTTC,CASSYSGAANYGYTF
TRBJ1-1,TRBD1,TRBV4-1,NA,TGCGCCAGCAGGACCAACAGGGGAAAGAACACTGAAGCTTTCTTT,CASRTNRGKNTEAFF
TRBJ1-1,TRBD1,TRBV5-1,few,TGCGCCAGCAGCTACCTTACAGGGGGCACTGAAGCTTTCTTT,CASSYLTGGTEAFF
TRBJ1-6,NA,TRBV9,NA,TGTGCCAGCAGCGTAGGGACAGCGTATAATTCACCCCTCCACTTT,CASSVGTAYNSPLHF
TRBJ2-1,NA,TRBV4-2,medium-sized,TGTGCCAGCAGCGAGGGGCGGGGCGCGACCCCCTACAATGAGCAGTTCTTC,CASSEGRGATPYNEQFF
TRBJ1-1,NA,TRBV13,NA,TGTGCCAGCAGCCCCAGAGGTCGGCCCCCCGCCCAAGCTTTCTTT,CASSPRGRPPAQAFF
TRBJ1-1,NA,TRBV18,NA,TGTGCCAGCTCACCAGTACTTGTGGGGGGGCGACAAAGCACTGAAGCTTTCTTT,CASSPVLVGGRQSTEAFF
TRBJ2-7,TRBD2,TRBV6-1,NA,TGTGCCAGCAGTAACGTAGCGGGGGAGTTTTGGGAGCAGTACTTC,CASSNVAGEFWEQYF
TRBJ1-6,NA,TRBV6-5,NA,TGTGCCAGCAGTTTCACGGGTTCCCCCCTCCACTTT,CASSFTGSPLHF
TRBJ2-3,TRBD1,TRBV4-1,NA,TGCGCCAGCAGCCTCGAACTATCCGGGACAGGGAACACAGATACGCAGTATTTT,CASSLELSGTGNTDTQYF
TRBJ1-1,NA,TRBV5-6,NA,TGTGCCAGCAGCTTGGGTGGAGGGTTGAACACTGAAGCTTTCTTT,CASSLGGGLNTEAFF
TRBJ1-5,TRBD1,TRBV4-1,NA,TGCGCCAGCAGCCAGGCCGGACAGGGAGGCAATCAGCCCCAGCATTTT,CASSQAGQGGNQPQHF
TRBJ1-1,NA,TRBV4-2,NA,TGTGCCAGCAGCCAAGCGCCAGACACTGAAGCTTTCTTT,CASSQAPDTEAFF
TRBJ1-1,TRBD1,TRBV6-5,NA,TGTGCCAGCAGTTGGTCGACAGGGGGCACTGAAGCTTTCTTT,CASSWSTGGTEAFF
TRBJ2-3,NA,TRBV15,NA,TGTGCCACCAGCAGAGGGGGGGGCGGCTCCCCGCAGTATTTT,CATSRGGGGSPQYF
TRBJ2-7,TRBD1,TRBV7-9,NA,TGTGCCAGCAGCTCATACCGGGACAGGGAGGCCTACGAGCAGTACTTC,CASSSYRDREAYEQYF
TRBJ1-2,TRBD1,TRBV7-2,NA,TGTGCCAGCAGATCCGGGACAGGGCTTGGCTACACCTTC,CASRSGTGLGYTF
TRBJ1-2,NA,TRBV6-5,once,TGTGCCAGCGCCGGACAGTGGTACTATGGCTACACCTTC,CASAGQWYYGYTF
TRBJ2-7,TRBD1,TRBV7-8,NA,TGTGCCAGCAGCTTAGTCGGACAGGCCTCAAACTACGAGCAGTACTTC,CASSLVGQASNYEQYF
TRBJ1-6,TRBD1,TRBV5-1,NA,TGCGCCAGCAGCTCCAGGGGGGATAATTCACCCCTCCACTTT,CASSSRGDNSPLHF
TRBJ1-1,TRBD1,TRBV10-3,NA,TGTGCCATCAGATTGGGACAGGGGAATGAAGCTTTCTTT,CAIRLGQGNEAFF
TRBJ1-2,NA,TRBV28,NA,TGTGCCAGCAGTTTATTGGAGTTCTATGGCTACACCTTC,CASSLLEFYGYTF